One sample yielded the 5 T cell receptor beta chains listed below, sequenced in a study of PD-L1 blockade in urothelial cancer listed by TCRdb under 2017. This specimen's time point label, interpreted: pretreatment peripheral blood. Libraries came from the immunoSEQ multiplex PCR assay. Here the immuneACCESS table is served through TCRdb, limited to in-frame sequences with V and J called. Missing clones are a known gap in these copies; in checked studies unresolved V genes cover under half, and the rest lacks a known reason. For this sample the table gives approximately 50,000 clones, of which about 88% were detected only once. The ten biggest clones cover approximately 2.9% of the sample. The specimen comprised PBMCs, sampled around atezolizumab (anti-PD-L1) treatment. The receptors stem from a man between 65 and 85 years old with urothelial cancer.

The V gene is TRBV15, the J gene TRBJ2-1, with 9 bases matching TRBD1. The V gene's germline CDR1 is LNHNV and CDR2 YYDKDF (reference sequence). This CDR3 spans 16 amino acids. The V and J ends lost 1 base and 8 bases, in that order; junction bases with no gene match: 9. For the CDR3, the DNA is TGTGCCACCAGCAGAGGACCGGGACAGGGAGACGATGAGCAGTTCTTC. Protein sequence: CATSRGPGQGDDEQFF. The full variable domain, its missing parts supplied by reference TRBV15 and TRBJ2-1, is DAMVIQNPRYQVTQFGKPVTLSCSQTLNHNVMYWYQQKSSQAPKLLFHYYDKDFNNEADTPDNFQSRRPNTSFCFLDIRSPGLGDTAMYLCATSRGPGQGDDEQFFGPGTRLTVL.

This rearrangement joins TRBV7-2 to TRBJ1-3; no clear D gene. Germline V CDR1 and CDR2: SGHTA, FQGNSA. V was cut by 1 base and J by 8 bases, with 9 bases left in between. The CDR3 has 13 amino acids. As DNA, the CDR3 is TGTGCCAGCAGCTTAGGAACCCGAGACACCATATATTTT. It specifies CASSLGTRDTIYF.

The chain combines TRBV18 with TRBJ2-2; weak D call: TRBD2 (6 bases). The CDR3 covers 15 residues. The germline V gene encodes CDR1 KGHSH and CDR2 LQKENI. Trimming took 3 bases from V and 1 from J, leaving 9 bases between them. This CDR3 is CASSPGAGNTGELFF. The DNA for the CDR3 is TGTGCCAGCTCACCCGGAGCGGGGAACACCGGGGAGCTGTTTTTT.

This clone has more than one count but fewer than ten. The chain carries TRBV6-5 and TRBJ2-3; 11 bases are a match to TRBD2. Germline V CDR1 and CDR2: MNHEY, SVGAGI. Germline trimming cut 6 bases from V and 4 bases from J; bases unmatched to any gene: 3. CDR3 length equals 14 residues. Here the CDR3 DNA reads TGTGCCAGCAGGGCTAGCGGGGGGCCAGATACGCAGTATTTT. Protein: CASRASGGPDTQYF.

This clone was seen only a few times. The chain has TRBV21-1 and TRBJ1-4; TRBD1 is taken as the D call from the table, unchecked against the DNA. TRBV21-1 is termed a pseudogene. The CDR3 has 18 residues. The CDR3: CASNTRRGTGGPNEKLFF. The DNA of the CDR3 is TGTGCCAGCAACACACGAAGGGGGACAGGAGGCCCCAATGAAAAACTGTTTTTT.